This T cell receptor (beta chain) was sequenced for a study of T-cell reconstitution after alpha-beta-depleted transplantation in children. Unique molecular identifiers tagged the TCRbeta library. Each CDR3 protein gets one entry after TCRdb re-called the PCR reads with MiXCR. The sample has about 640,000 distinct CDR3 sequences, roughly 17% seen once. The CDR3 length is 20 residues. The V gene's germline CDR1 is DFQATT and CDR2 SNEGSKA (reference sequence). The V gene end was trimmed by 0 bases and the J gene end by 4 bases; junction bases not matched to a gene: 20. This clonotype has ten or more counts.

This chain joins TRBV20-1 and TRBJ2-5; TRBD2 aligns across 10 bases. This sample comprised PBMCs from the stem cell graft donor, obtained from the stem cell graft. This TCR came from a human donor who donated a stem cell graft to a child with acute myeloid leukemia. The CDR3 DNA reads TGCAGTGCTAGAGACCCTCAAACTTCCCCGGGACTAGCGAAGGGAGAGACCCAGTACTTC. Amino acid sequence: CSARDPQTSPGLAKGETQYF.